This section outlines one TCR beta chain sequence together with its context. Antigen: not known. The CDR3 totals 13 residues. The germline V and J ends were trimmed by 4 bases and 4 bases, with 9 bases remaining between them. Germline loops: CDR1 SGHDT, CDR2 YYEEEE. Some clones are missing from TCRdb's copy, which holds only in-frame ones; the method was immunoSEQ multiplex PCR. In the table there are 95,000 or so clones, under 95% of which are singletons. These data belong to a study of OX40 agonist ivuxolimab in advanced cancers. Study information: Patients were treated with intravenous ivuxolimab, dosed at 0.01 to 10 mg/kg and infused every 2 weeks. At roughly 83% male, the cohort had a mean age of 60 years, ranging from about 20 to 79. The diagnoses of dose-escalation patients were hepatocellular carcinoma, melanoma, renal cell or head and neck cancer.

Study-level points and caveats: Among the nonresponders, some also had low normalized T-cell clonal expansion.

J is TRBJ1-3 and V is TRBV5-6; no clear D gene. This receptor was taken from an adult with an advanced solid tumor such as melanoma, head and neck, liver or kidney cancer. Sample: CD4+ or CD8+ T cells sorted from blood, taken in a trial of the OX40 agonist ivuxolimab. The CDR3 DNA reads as TGTGCCAGCAGCCCCGGGATAGGAAACACCATATATTTT. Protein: CASSPGIGNTIYF. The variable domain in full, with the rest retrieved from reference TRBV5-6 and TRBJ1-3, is DAGVTQSPTHLIKTRGQQVTLRCSPKSGHDTVSWYQQALGQGPQFIFQYYEEEERQRGNFPDRFSGHQFPNYSSELNVNALLLGDSALYLCASSPGIGNTIYFGEGSWLTVV.